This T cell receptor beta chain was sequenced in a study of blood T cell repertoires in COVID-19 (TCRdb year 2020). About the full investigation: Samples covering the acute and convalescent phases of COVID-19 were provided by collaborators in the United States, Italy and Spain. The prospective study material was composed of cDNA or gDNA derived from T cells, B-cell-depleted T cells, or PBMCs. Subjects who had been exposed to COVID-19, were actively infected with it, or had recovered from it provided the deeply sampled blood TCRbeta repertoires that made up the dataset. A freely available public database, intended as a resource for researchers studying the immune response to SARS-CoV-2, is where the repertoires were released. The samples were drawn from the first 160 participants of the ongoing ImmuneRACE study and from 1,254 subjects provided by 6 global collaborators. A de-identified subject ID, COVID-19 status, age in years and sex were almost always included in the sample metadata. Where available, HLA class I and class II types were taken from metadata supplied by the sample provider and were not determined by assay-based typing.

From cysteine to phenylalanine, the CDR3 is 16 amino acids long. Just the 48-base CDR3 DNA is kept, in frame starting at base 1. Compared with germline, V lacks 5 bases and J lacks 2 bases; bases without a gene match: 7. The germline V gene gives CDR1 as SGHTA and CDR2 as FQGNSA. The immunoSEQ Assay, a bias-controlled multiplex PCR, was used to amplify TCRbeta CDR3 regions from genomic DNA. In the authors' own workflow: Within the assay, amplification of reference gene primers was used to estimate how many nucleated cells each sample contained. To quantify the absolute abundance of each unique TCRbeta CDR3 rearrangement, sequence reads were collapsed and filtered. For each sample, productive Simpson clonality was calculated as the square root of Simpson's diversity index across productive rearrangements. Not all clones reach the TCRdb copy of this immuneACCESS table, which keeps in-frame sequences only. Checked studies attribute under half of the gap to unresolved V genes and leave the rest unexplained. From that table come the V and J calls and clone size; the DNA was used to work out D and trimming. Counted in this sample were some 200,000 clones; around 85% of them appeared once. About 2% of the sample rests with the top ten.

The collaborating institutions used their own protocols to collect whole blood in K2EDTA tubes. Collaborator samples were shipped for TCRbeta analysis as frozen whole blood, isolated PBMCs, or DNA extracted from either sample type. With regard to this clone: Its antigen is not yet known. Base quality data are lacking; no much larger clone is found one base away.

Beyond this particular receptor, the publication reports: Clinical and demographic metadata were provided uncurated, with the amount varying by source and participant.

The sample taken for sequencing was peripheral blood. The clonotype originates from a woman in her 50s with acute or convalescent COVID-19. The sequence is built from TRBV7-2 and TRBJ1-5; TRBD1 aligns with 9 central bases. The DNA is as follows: TGTGCCAGCAGCATGACAGGGGGTAAGGGCAATCAGCCCCAGCATTTT. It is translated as CASSMTGGKGNQPQHF.